Each of the 19 T cell receptor beta chains below was sequenced from the same sample in a study of T cell responses to AZD1222 COVID-19 vaccine. Some clones are missing from TCRdb's copy, which holds only in-frame ones; the method was immunoSEQ multiplex PCR. The profile shows around 78,000 clones, roughly nine tenths of them singletons. The specimen was peripheral blood, collected 28 days after the second AZD1222 dose. The receptors originated from an adult who received the AZD1222 COVID-19 vaccine.

This clone was picked up a small number of times. V and J are TRBV10-3 and TRBJ2-2, with D possibly TRBD1 on 6 matching bases. Germline-derived CDR1 and CDR2 are ENHRY and SYGVKD. V was trimmed by 3 bases and J by 1 base, leaving 12 bases between them. This CDR3 has 16 amino acids. The CDR3 DNA reads as TGTGCCATCAGTGACCCAGGGGCGGAGAACACCGGGGAGCTGTTTTTT. It yields the protein CAISDPGAENTGELFF.

This clone was counted once. This chain links TRBV6-5 with TRBJ1-2; D perhaps matches TRBD1 (5 bases). Germline V gives CDR1 MNHEY, CDR2 SVGAGI. The CDR3 spans 12 residues. The V gene lost 8 bases and the J gene lost 3 bases, with 10 bases spanning the gap. The CDR3 loop reads CASGGFDYGYTF. The CDR3 DNA follows: TGTGCCAGCGGGGGGTTCGACTATGGCTACACCTTC.

In the case of this clone: The same CDR3 also results from other DNA sequences found in this sample. The DNA for the CDR3 is TGTGCCAGCAGCCAAGAGGGGGGCTACACCTTC. It codes for CASSQEGGYTF. The chain has TRBV4-2 and TRBJ1-2; D ambiguous. Trimming took off 0 bases at V and 8 bases at J, with 4 bases between the two ends. Germline V gene sequence: CDR1 LGHNA, CDR2 YNFKEQ. This CDR3 region has 11 residues.

This sequence joins TRBV24-1 and TRBJ1-1; D is undetermined. Trimming stripped 4 bases from V and 3 bases from J, with 5 bases between. Germline loops: CDR1 KGHDR, CDR2 SFDVKD. The CDR3 is 12 amino acids. The CDR3 DNA is TGTGCCACCAGTGACCAAGACACTGAAGCTTTCTTT. It encodes CATSDQDTEAFF.

The chain links TRBV7-3 to TRBJ2-1, with 8 positions matching TRBD2. Germline lookup yields CDR1 SGHTA and CDR2 FQGTGA. V was pared by 8 bases and J by 3 bases, with 9 bases of the junction left unmatched. CDR3 length: 15 residues. CDR3 sequence reads: CASVPAGEIYNEQFF. The CDR3 DNA reads TGTGCCAGCGTCCCAGCGGGGGAAATCTACAATGAGCAGTTCTTC.

This clone was recorded once. The rearrangement joins TRBV21-1 to TRBJ1-5; the tabulated D call, TRBD1, remains unverified against the DNA. TRBV21-1 constitutes a pseudogene. The CDR3 has 15 residues. DNA for the CDR3: TGTGCCAGCAGCTCCCCCCCCTCAGGGTATCAGCCCCAGCATTTT. Its translation: CASSSPPSGYQPQHF.

This rearrangement joins TRBV30 to TRBJ1-3, with D tentatively TRBD1 (5 bases). Germline-derived CDR1 and CDR2 are GTSNPN and SVGIG (reference sequence). V lost 7 bases to trimming and J lost 2 bases, with 21 bases between them. This CDR3 comprises 16 residues. As DNA, the CDR3 is TGTGCCTTAGAGAGTCGAGACGGGGGTGCTGGAAACACCATATATTTT. Translation: CALESRDGGAGNTIYF. The full variable domain, in which reference TRBV30 and TRBJ1-3 provide the parts outside the CDR3, is SQTIHQWPATLVQPVGSPLSLECTVEGTSNPNLYWYRQAAGRGLQLLFYSVGIGQISSEVPQNLSASRPQDRQFILSSKKLLLSDSGFYLCALESRDGGAGNTIYFGEGSWLTVV.

Only one count was recorded for this clone. The V and J genes are TRBV5-1 and TRBJ2-5, with 7 positions matching TRBD1. The CDR3 has 14 amino acids. V trimming: 0 bases; J trimming: 2 bases; junction bases outside the gene matches: 1. Germline loops: CDR1 SGHRS, CDR2 YFSETQ. Written as DNA, the CDR3 is TGCGCCAGCAGCTTGGGGACAGGACAAGAGACCCAGTACTTC. Its translation is CASSLGTGQETQYF.

V gene TRBV11-2 combines with J gene TRBJ2-7; 10 bases line up with TRBD1. The CDR3 consists of 15 residues. Germline CDR1 SGHAT, CDR2 FQNNGV. V shed 2 bases and J 3 bases; nucleotides not matched to a gene: 4. The CDR3 loop reads CASSLKGQGHYEQYF. The CDR3 region has the DNA TGTGCCAGCAGCTTAAAGGGACAGGGGCACTACGAGCAGTACTTC.

V is TRBV24-1 and J is TRBJ1-2; 7 bases line up with TRBD1. Trimming cost V 4 bases and J 6 bases; bases outside gene matches: 7. The germline CDR1 and CDR2 sequences are KGHDR and SFDVKD. CDR3 size: 14 residues. This CDR3 reads CATSETGTVDGYTF. The CDR3 nucleotides are TGTGCCACCAGTGAGACGGGGACAGTGGATGGCTACACCTTC.

This rearrangement joins TRBV10-3 to TRBJ1-6; a possible D gene is TRBD1 (5 bases). The length of the CDR3 is 13 residues. Trimming shortened V by 7 bases and J by 9 bases, and 13 bases separated the two germline ends. Germline V gene lookup returns CDR1 ENHRY and CDR2 SYGVKD. The CDR3 is CAINRDGSSPLHF. The CDR3 DNA is TGTGCCATCAATCGGGACGGGAGTTCACCCCTCCACTTT.

The chain couples TRBV3-1 (or the pseudogene TRBV3-2) to TRBJ2-1, with 9 bases that match TRBD2. V shed 1 base and J 8 bases; nucleotides not matched to a gene: 6. The CDR3 contains 15 residues. The germline CDR1 and CDR2 sequences are LGHDT and YNNKEL (reference sequence). The CDR3, as DNA: TGTGCCAGCAGCCAAGCGTCTAGCGGGGTTGATGAGCAGTTCTTC. Translating gives CASSQASSGVDEQFF.

DNA of the CDR3: TGTGCCAGCAGCTCGGGACCATTTCTCACCGGGGAGCTGTTTTTT. Protein sequence: CASSSGPFLTGELFF. The chain links TRBV9 to TRBJ2-2, with D perhaps TRBD1 or TRBD2 (5 bases each). Germline CDR1 reads SGDLS; CDR2 reads YYNGEE. Trimming removed 4 bases at V and 4 bases at J, with 14 bases between. This CDR3 is built from 15 residues.

This clone was recorded once. The chain joins TRBV5-1 to TRBJ1-1; 10 bases are shared with TRBD1. This CDR3 region has 14 residues. Germline CDR1 and CDR2: SGHRS and YFSETQ. Unmatched junction bases numbered 4, after V lost 0 bases and J lost 8 bases. CDR3 nucleotide sequence: TGCGCCAGCAGCTTGGCCGGGACAGGGGTAGAAGCTTTCTTT. Translated, it gives CASSLAGTGVEAFF.

The chain couples TRBV29-1 to TRBJ1-2; D is uncertain. The CDR3 is 12 residues long. Germline assignment: CDR1 SQVTM and CDR2 ANQGSEA. Deletions cut 6 bases from V and 11 bases from J, with 19 bases between. The CDR3 reads CSVIQLSGLYTF. The CDR3 DNA reads as TGCAGCGTAATACAACTCTCCGGCCTTTACACCTTC.

The chain couples TRBV29-1 to TRBJ2-1; TRBD1 matches 9 bases. The CDR3 sequence is 12 residues long. In germline, CDR1 is SQVTM, CDR2 ANQGSEA. The CDR3 loop is CRGQGVYNEQFF. CDR3 DNA sequence: TGCAGGGGACAGGGAGTCTACAATGAGCAGTTCTTC.

The rearrangement links TRBV5-5 to TRBJ2-7, with D tentatively TRBD1 (6 bases). Germline loops: CDR1 SGHKS, CDR2 YYEKEE (reference sequence). This CDR3 comprises 16 residues. Trimming cost V 0 bases and J 3 bases, with 16 bases left between them. This CDR3 reads CASSLDAGANFYEQYF. CDR3 DNA: TGTGCCAGCAGCTTGGACGCAGGGGCCAACTTCTACGAGCAGTACTTC.

This clone was found a few times. The CDR3 nucleotides are TGTGCCAGCAGCCAAGACCACGCGGGGCAGGGGGCTTTTGAGCAGTACTTC. Residues: CASSQDHAGQGAFEQYF. This chain connects TRBV4-2 to TRBJ2-7; 8 bases map to TRBD1. Germline-derived CDR1 and CDR2 are LGHNA and YNFKEQ. There are 17 residues in the CDR3. V shed 0 bases, J shed 7 bases, and the junction held 14 bases outside the gene matches.

The rearrangement joins TRBV3-1 (or the pseudogene TRBV3-2) to TRBJ2-1, with D uncertain. Trimming took off 3 bases at V and 4 bases at J, with 16 bases between the two ends. The CDR3 extends over 16 amino acids. Per germline, CDR1 LGHDT and CDR2 YNNKEL (reference sequence). The CDR3 DNA reads as TGTGCCAGCAGCCATCGGCGGACCACCCTTTACAATGAGCAGTTCTTC. Encoded protein: CASSHRRTTLYNEQFF.